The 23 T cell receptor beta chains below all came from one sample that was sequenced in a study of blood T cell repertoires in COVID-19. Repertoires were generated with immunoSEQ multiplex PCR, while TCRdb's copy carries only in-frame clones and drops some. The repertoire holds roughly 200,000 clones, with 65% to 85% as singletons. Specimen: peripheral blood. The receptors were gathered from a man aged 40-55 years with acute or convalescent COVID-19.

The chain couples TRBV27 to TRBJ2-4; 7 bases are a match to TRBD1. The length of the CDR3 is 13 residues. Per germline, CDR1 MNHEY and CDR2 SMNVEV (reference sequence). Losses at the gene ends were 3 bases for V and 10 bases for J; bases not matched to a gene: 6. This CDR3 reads CASSFSRGRIQYF. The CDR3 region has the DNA TGTGCCAGCAGTTTTAGCAGGGGGAGAATTCAGTACTTC.

DNA for the CDR3: TGTGCCAGTACCACCGAGGGGGCCCCCCTCCACTTT. It is translated as CASTTEGAPLHF. This rearrangement joins TRBV19 to TRBJ1-6; TRBD1 matches at 7 bases. V lost 7 bases, J lost 13 bases, and 7 bases stayed unmatched. The CDR3 covers 12 residues. The germline V gene encodes CDR1 LNHDA and CDR2 SQIVND (reference sequence).

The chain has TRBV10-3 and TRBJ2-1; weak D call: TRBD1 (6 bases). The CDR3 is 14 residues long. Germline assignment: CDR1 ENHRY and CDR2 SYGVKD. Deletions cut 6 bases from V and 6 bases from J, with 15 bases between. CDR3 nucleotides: TGTGCCATCAGCGACAGGTTTGAGGGCAATGAGCAGTTCTTC. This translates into CAISDRFEGNEQFF.

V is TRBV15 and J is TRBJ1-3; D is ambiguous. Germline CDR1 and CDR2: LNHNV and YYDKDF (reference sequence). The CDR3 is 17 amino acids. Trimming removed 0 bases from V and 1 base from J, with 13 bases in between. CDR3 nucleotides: TGTGCCACCAGCAGAGACAGGCGCCCTTATTCTGGAAACACCATATATTTT. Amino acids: CATSRDRRPYSGNTIYF. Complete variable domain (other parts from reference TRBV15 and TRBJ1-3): DAMVIQNPRYQVTQFGKPVTLSCSQTLNHNVMYWYQQKSSQAPKLLFHYYDKDFNNEADTPDNFQSRRPNTSFCFLDIRSPGLGDTAMYLCATSRDRRPYSGNTIYFGEGSWLTVV.

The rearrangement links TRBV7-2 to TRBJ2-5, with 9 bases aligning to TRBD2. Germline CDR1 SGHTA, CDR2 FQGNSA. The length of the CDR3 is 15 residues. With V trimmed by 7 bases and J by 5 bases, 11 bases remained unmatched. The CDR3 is CASTRLAGARETQYF. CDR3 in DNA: TGTGCCAGCACCCGCTTAGCGGGAGCGAGGGAGACCCAGTACTTC.

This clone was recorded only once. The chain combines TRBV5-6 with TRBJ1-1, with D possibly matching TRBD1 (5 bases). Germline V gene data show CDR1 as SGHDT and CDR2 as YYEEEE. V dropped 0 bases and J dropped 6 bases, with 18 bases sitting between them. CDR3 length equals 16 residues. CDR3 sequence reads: CASSLGWGPYRPEAFF. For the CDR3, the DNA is TGTGCCAGCAGCTTGGGGTGGGGCCCTTACAGGCCTGAAGCTTTCTTT.

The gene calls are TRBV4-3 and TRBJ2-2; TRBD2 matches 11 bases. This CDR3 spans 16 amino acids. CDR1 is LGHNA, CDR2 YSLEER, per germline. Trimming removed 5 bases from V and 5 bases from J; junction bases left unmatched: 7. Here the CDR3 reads CASSASGRSDTGELFF. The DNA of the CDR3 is TGCGCCAGCAGCGCTAGCGGGAGGTCGGATACCGGGGAGCTGTTTTTT.

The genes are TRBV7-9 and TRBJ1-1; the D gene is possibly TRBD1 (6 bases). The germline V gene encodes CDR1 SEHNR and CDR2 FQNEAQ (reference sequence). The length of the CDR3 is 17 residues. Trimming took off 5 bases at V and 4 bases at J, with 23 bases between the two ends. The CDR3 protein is CASSQGGQGASRTEAFF. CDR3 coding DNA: TGTGCCAGCAGCCAAGGGGGTCAGGGAGCCAGTCGCACTGAAGCTTTCTTT.

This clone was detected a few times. CDR3 amino acids: CASSPRAGVPYYEQYF. The CDR3 DNA follows: TGTGCCAGTAGTCCCAGAGCAGGGGTTCCCTACTACGAGCAGTACTTC. V is TRBV19 and J is TRBJ2-7; D possibly corresponds to TRBD1 (6 bases). Per the germline V gene, CDR1 is LNHDA and CDR2 is SQIVND (reference sequence). Trimming took off 5 bases at V and 3 bases at J, with 20 bases between the two ends. The CDR3 is 16 residues long.

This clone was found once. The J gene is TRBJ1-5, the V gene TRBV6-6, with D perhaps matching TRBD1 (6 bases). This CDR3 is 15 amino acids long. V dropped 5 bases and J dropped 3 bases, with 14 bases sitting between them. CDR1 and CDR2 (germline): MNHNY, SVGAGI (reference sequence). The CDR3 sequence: CASSAPTGHNQPQHF. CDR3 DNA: TGTGCCAGCAGTGCGCCGACAGGACACAATCAGCCCCAGCATTTT.

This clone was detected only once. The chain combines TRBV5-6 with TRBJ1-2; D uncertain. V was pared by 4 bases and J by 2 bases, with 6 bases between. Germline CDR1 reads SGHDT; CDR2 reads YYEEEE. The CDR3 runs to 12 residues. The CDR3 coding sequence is TGTGCCAGCAGCCCAACAAACTATGGCTACACCTTC. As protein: CASSPTNYGYTF.

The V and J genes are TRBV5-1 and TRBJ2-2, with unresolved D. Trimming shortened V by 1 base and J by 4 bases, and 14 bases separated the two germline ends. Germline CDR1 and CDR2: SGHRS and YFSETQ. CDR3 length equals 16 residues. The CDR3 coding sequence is TGCGCCAGCAGCTTGCTCACACCCCGGAGCACCGGGGAGCTGTTTTTT. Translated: CASSLLTPRSTGELFF.

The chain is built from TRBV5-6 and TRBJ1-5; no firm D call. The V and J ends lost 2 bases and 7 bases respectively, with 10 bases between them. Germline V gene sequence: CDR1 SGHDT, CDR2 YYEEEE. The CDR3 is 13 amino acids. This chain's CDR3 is CASSFSPRQPQHF. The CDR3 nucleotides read TGTGCCAGCAGCTTTAGCCCCAGACAGCCCCAGCATTTT.

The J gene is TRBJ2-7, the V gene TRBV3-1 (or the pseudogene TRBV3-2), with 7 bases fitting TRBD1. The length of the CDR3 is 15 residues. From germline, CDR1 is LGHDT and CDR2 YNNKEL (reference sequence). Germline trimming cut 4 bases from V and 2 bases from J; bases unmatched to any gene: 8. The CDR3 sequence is CASSRGQVPTYEQYF. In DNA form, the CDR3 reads TGTGCCAGCAGCCGCGGACAGGTTCCAACCTACGAGCAGTACTTC.

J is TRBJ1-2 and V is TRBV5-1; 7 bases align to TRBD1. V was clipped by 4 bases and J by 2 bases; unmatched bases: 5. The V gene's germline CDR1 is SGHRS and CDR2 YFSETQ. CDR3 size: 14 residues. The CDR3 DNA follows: TGCGCCAGCAGCCAGGGACAGAGGAACTATGGCTACACCTTC. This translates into CASSQGQRNYGYTF.

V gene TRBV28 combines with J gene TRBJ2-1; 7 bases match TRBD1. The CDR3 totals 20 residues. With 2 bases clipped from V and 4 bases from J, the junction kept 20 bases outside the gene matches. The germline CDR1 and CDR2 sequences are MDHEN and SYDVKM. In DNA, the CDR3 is TGTGCCAGCAGTTTAGATGGGACAGCCATATCACGGTCGTGGTACAATGAGCAGTTCTTC. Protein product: CASSLDGTAISRSWYNEQFF.

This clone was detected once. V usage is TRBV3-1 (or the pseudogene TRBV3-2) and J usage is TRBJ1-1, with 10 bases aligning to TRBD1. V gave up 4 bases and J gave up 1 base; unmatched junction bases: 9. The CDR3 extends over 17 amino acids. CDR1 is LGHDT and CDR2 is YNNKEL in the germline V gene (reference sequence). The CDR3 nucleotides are TGTGCCAGCAGCCCTTGGTCGGACAGGGGGGGGAACACTGAAGCTTTCTTT. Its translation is CASSPWSDRGGNTEAFF.

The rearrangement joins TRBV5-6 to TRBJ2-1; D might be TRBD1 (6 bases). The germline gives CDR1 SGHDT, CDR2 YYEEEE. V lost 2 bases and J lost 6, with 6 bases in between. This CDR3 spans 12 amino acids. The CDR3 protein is CASSFRGNEQFF. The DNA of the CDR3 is TGTGCCAGCAGCTTCAGGGGCAATGAGCAGTTCTTC.

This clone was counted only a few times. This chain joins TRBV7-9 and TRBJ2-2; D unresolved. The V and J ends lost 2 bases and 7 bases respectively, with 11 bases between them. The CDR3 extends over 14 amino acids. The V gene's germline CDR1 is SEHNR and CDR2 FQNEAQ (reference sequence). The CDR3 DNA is TGTGCCAGCAGCTTATCTAGGAAAAACGGGGAGCTGTTTTTT. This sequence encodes CASSLSRKNGELFF.

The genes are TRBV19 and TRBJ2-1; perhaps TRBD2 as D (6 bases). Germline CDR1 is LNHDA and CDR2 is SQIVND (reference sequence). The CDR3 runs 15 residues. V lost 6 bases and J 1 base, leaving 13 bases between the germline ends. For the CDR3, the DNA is TGTGCCAGTAGCGGGCTAGCGAGTTCCTACAATGAGCAGTTCTTC. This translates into CASSGLASSYNEQFF.

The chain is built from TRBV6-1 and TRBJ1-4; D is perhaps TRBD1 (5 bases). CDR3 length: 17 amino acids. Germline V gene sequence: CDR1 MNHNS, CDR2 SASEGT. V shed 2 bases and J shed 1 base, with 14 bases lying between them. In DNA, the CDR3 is TGTGCCAGCAGTGAATGGGGAGGGGATTTAACTAATGAAAAACTGTTTTTT. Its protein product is CASSEWGGDLTNEKLFF.

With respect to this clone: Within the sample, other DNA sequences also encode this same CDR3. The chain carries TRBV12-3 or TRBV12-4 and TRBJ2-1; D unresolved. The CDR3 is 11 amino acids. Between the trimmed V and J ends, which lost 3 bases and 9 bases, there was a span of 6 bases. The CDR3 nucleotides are TGTGCCAGCAGTTTTGGCGGTGAGCAGTTCTTC. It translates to CASSFGGEQFF.

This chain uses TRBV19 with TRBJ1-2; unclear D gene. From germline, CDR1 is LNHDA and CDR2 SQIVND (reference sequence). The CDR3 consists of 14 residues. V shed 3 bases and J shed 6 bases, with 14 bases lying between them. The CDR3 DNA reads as TGTGCCAGTAGTATTAGTTCGCATTCGGATGGCTACACCTTC. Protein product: CASSISSHSDGYTF.